This TCR beta chain was observed in a study of cytomegalovirus exposure and HLA in healthy donors. Across the whole study: An analysis done earlier identified fewer than 140 million unique TCR beta sequences from roughly 190 million T cells. Study-wide findings and caveats: Cytomegalovirus association was assigned to under 200 TCR beta chains.

When sampled, the donors appeared nominally healthy, though they likely had unrecorded immune exposures. The CDR3 covers 14 residues. Germline V gene lookup returns CDR1 SGHNT and CDR2 YYREEE (reference sequence). The J segment lost 4 bases and the V segment lost 3 bases, leaving 7 bases of the junction unmatched. PCR was performed using 60 Vbeta and 13 Jbeta primers. Profiling relied on immunoSEQ multiplex PCR, and the TCRdb table lists in-frame clones only, not all of them. The profile shows 65,000 to 75,000 clones, 65% to 70% of them singletons. Of note for this clone: Its antigen is not known. The identical CDR3 is also encoded by other nucleotide sequences in the sample.

This chain uses TRBV5-4 with TRBJ2-7, with 7 bases identical to TRBD1. This receptor was obtained from a woman younger than 45 in good health and CMV-seronegative. Sequencing was carried out using PBMCs. The CDR3 loop reads CASSSGTVPYEQYF. The CDR3 bases are TGTGCCAGCAGCTCCGGGACAGTCCCTTACGAGCAGTACTTC. The whole variable domain, filled in from reference TRBV5-4 and TRBJ2-7, reads ETGVTQSPTHLIKTRGQQVTLRCSSQSGHNTVSWYQQALGQGPQFIFQYYREEENGRGNFPPRFSGLQFPNYSSELNVNALELDDSALYLCASSSGTVPYEQYFGPGTRLTVT.